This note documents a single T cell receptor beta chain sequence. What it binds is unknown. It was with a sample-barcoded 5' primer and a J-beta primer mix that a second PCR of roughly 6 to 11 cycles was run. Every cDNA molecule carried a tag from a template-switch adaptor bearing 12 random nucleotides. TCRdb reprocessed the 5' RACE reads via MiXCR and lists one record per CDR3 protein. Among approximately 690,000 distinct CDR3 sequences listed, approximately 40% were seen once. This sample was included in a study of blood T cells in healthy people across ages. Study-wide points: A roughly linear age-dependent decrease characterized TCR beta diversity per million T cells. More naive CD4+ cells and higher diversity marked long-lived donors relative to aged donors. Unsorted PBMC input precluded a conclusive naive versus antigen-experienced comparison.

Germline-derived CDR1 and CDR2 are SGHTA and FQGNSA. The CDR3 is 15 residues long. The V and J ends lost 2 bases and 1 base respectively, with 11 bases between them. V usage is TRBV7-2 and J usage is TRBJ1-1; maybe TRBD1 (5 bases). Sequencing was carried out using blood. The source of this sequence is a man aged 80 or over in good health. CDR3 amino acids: CASSLSQGRNTEAFF. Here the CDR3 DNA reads TGTGCCAGCAGCTTAAGCCAGGGCAGGAACACTGAAGCTTTCTTT. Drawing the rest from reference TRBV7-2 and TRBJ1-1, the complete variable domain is GAGVSQSPSNKVTEKGKDVELRCDPISGHTALYWYRQSLGQGLEFLIYFQGNSAPDKSGLPSDRFSAERTGGSVSTLTIQRTQQEDSAVYLCASSLSQGRNTEAFFGQGTRLTVV.